This note documents a single T cell receptor (beta chain) sequence. The specificity of this receptor is unknown. No qualities accompany the bases; no much larger clone lies one base away. This sample is part of a study of early T cells in non-severe SARS-CoV-2 infection listed by TCRdb under 2021. Notes on the research overall: Bulk RNA from unsorted whole blood was used for TCR sequencing, so alpha and beta chains could not be paired. The paper as a whole reports these results and caveats: VDJdb matching was skewed toward anti-spike CD8 responses and likely underestimated virus-specific expansions, missing private and CD4 specificities.

Library preparation employed 5' RACE. The sample was run on a NextSeq 500. In the TCR library protocol, unique molecular identifiers were attached to individual cDNA molecules to correct for PCR bias and sequencing error. TCR alpha and beta chains were both sequenced, and the abundances of alpha and beta sequences in each sample were closely correlated with each other. Processing in the source paper ran as follows. Decombinator V4 was used to annotate TCR sequences for V gene, J gene and CDR3. Expanded TCRs were defined as changing significantly between any two time points under a Poisson model with p below 0.0001. TCR abundances were normalised to the total number of TCRs sequenced per sample and expressed as counts per million. TRAV1-2 paired with TRAJ12, TRAJ20 or TRAJ33 defined MAIT TCRs, while TRAV10 paired with TRAJ18 defined iNKT TCRs. VDJdb, accessed 1 November 2021, was searched for CMV, EBV and SARS-CoV-2 annotated TCRs, excluding TCRs annotated for multiple antigens. Starting from the raw public reads, TCRdb applied fastp trimming at Q25, assembled clones with MiXCR and retained in-frame beta chains. Every distinct CDR3 protein forms one entry, paired with its most common genes and DNA. These V and J calls are TCRdb output, not the study's own analysis. The sample profile shows more than 45,000 distinct CDR3 sequences; less than 15% of them were found once. The ten largest clones take up roughly 10% of the sample.

The study was a case-control design nested within a healthcare worker cohort in London, UK, with weekly nasopharyngeal swab PCR tests and blood sampling. Healthcare workers were recruited during the week of the UK lockdown, between 23 and 31 March 2020, and followed weekly for up to 16 weeks. CDR1 and CDR2 are drawn from the germline V gene: SGHVS, FQNEAQ. Inclusive of the bounding cysteine and phenylalanine, the CDR3 is 14 residues long. Only CDR3 DNA remains: 42 bases, in frame from the first base. Relative to germline, V is 1 base shorter and J is 8 bases shorter, with 11 bases between their ends.

This sequence uses TRBV7-8 and TRBJ1-4; the D gene assignment is ambiguous. The specimen was whole blood. The origin of this receptor is an adult who was a healthcare worker with PCR-confirmed SARS-CoV-2 infection or an uninfected control (not recorded which). The nucleotides read TGTGCCAGCAGCTTAGACACCGGGAGGGAAAAACTGTTTTTT. Its coded protein is CASSLDTGREKLFF.